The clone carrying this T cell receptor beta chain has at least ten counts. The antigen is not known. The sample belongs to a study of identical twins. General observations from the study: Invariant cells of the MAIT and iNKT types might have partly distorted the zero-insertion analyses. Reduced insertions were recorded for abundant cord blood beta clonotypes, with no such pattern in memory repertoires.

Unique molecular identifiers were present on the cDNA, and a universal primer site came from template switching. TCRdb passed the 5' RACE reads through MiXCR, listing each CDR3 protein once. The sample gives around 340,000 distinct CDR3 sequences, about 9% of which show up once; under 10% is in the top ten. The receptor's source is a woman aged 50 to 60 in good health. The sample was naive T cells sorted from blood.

In DNA form, the CDR3 reads TGTGCCAGCAGTTATAAGCGGTCTTCTGGGGAGACCCAGTACTTC. Amino acids: CASSYKRSSGETQYF. The rearrangement links TRBV27 to TRBJ2-5; weak D call: TRBD2 (5 bases). Germline lookup yields CDR1 MNHEY and CDR2 SMNVEV (reference sequence). The V end was cut by 4 bases, the J end by 5 bases, with 17 bases between. This CDR3 contains 15 residues.